This entry concerns a single T cell receptor (beta chain). The antigen remains unidentified. This entry belongs to a study of beta chain features in type 1 diabetes. Study-wide points: Since sequencing was performed on cDNA, cells with high TCR expression could be over-represented. In type 1 diabetes patients, VDJ junctions had fewer insertions; deletions at these junctions were more frequent.

Heparinised blood was drawn once per donor, averaging roughly 0.11 L. The ends were cut back, 4 bases at V and 4 bases at J, with 11 bases in the middle. There are 13 residues in the CDR3. The V gene's germline CDR1 is SGHRS and CDR2 YFSETQ. Sequenced material consisted of expressed TCRB transcripts (all of the isolated RNA was reverse transcribed). Data came from immunoSEQ multiplex PCR; TCRdb stores just in-frame clones and leaves some out. This repertoire shows 900,000 or so clones, around a sixth found once; its top ten account for 0.023%. The rearrangement joins TRBV5-1 to TRBJ1-1, with TRBD1 as a possible D gene (6 bases). The sequenced sample was naive CD4+ T cells from blood. The receptor's source is a woman between 18 and 29 years old in good health. CDR3 amino acids: CASSRLDSTEAFF. Here the CDR3 DNA reads TGCGCCAGCAGCCGACTGGACAGCACTGAAGCTTTCTTT.